This T cell receptor beta chain was identified during a study of blood T cell repertoires in COVID-19. Methods used by the authors: Estimated nucleated cell counts came from reference gene primer amplification. The protocol was immunoSEQ multiplex PCR, while the TCRdb copy is restricted to in-frame clones and leaves out a portion. Clonal size and the V and J genes are those of that table, whereas D and trimming came from the DNA. The sample has tens of thousands of clones; about nine tenths are singletons. During active infection, Seattle patients enrolled and were then monitored through disease. CDR3 size: 15 residues. Germline CDR1 is MDHEN and CDR2 is SYDVKM. The V and J ends lost 3 bases and 5 bases respectively, with 14 bases between them.

The sequence came from a man aged 35 to 55 with COVID-19, enrolled during active disease. The chain is built from TRBV28 and TRBJ2-1, with D tentatively TRBD2 (6 bases). The sequenced sample was peripheral blood. The CDR3 region is CASSFGGVFNNEQFF. The CDR3 nucleotides are TGTGCCAGCAGTTTCGGGGGAGTGTTCAACAATGAGCAGTTCTTC.